A selection of T cell receptor beta chains follows, all from one sample in a study of blood T cell repertoires in COVID-19. Some clones are missing from TCRdb's copy, which holds only in-frame ones; the method was immunoSEQ multiplex PCR. The data show approximately 150,000 clones, roughly 80% seen once. Sequenced material: peripheral blood. Every receptor here comes from an elderly woman with acute or convalescent COVID-19. CDR3s include the opening cysteine and the closing phenylalanine or tryptophan. The D gene is left open where the match is weak. Part of the rows lack a size; the others show once, few, many or a class for expanded clones.

abundance: .
v_gene: TRBV7-2
len: 17
j_gene: TRBJ1-2
d_gene: .
CDR3nt: TGTGCCAGCAGATCCACAGCGGGGCCAGGGCGAGGGCCGGGCTACACCTTC
CDR3aa: CASRSTAGPGRGPGYTF

abundance: .
v_gene: TRBV10-2
len: 15
j_gene: TRBJ2-1
d_gene: TRBD1
CDR3nt: TGCGCCAGCACCTCGGACAGGGGTTCCTACAATGAGCAGTTCTTC
CDR3aa: CASTSDRGSYNEQFF

abundance: .
v_gene: TRBV2
len: 15
j_gene: TRBJ2-1
d_gene: .
CDR3nt: TGTGCCAGCAGTGAAAACAGGGTAGGCGGCAATGAGCAGTTCTTC
CDR3aa: CASSENRVGGNEQFF

abundance: many
v_gene: TRBV7-9
len: 16
j_gene: TRBJ1-6
d_gene: TRBD1
CDR3nt: TGTGCCAGCAGCGCCGGGACAGGTTTCTATAATTCACCCCTCCACTTT
CDR3aa: CASSAGTGFYNSPLHF

abundance: .
v_gene: TRBV5-1
len: 16
j_gene: TRBJ1-4
d_gene: TRBD1
CDR3nt: TGCGCCAGCAGGACAGGGGTAATTTGGACTAATGAAAAACTGTTTTTT
CDR3aa: CASRTGVIWTNEKLFF

abundance: .
v_gene: TRBV18
len: 17
j_gene: TRBJ2-2
d_gene: TRBD2
CDR3nt: TGTGCCAGCTACCCCCCCGGGGGGGTCGCGAACACCGGGGAGCTGTTTTTT
CDR3aa: CASYPPGGVANTGELFF

abundance: .
v_gene: TRBV11-2
len: 14
j_gene: TRBJ2-1
d_gene: TRBD2
CDR3nt: TGTGCCACCGAGACTAGCGGCGGCTACAATGAGCAGTTCTTC
CDR3aa: CATETSGGYNEQFF

abundance: .
v_gene: TRBV25-1
len: 12
j_gene: TRBJ2-7
d_gene: .
CDR3nt: TGTGCCAGCTCGACAGGAAAGCGGGAGCAGTACTTC
CDR3aa: CASSTGKREQYF

abundance: .
v_gene: TRBV19
len: 15
j_gene: TRBJ1-4
d_gene: TRBD1
CDR3nt: TGTGCCAGTAGTCTCTCAGGGGGAGTCGGGGAAAAACTGTTTTTT
CDR3aa: CASSLSGGVGEKLFF

abundance: .
v_gene: TRBV3-1/TRBV3-2
len: 13
j_gene: TRBJ2-3
d_gene: .
CDR3nt: TGTGCCAGCAGCCAAGAACAGACGGATACGCAGTATTTT
CDR3aa: CASSQEQTDTQYF

abundance: .
v_gene: TRBV27
len: 14
j_gene: TRBJ1-2
d_gene: TRBD1
CDR3nt: TGTGCCAGCAGTCTAAAGGGACAGGGGTACGGCTACACCTTC
CDR3aa: CASSLKGQGYGYTF

abundance: .
v_gene: TRBV6-4
len: 11
j_gene: TRBJ2-7
d_gene: .
CDR3nt: TGTGCCAGCAGTGACAGCGTCGAGCAGTACTTC
CDR3aa: CASSDSVEQYF

abundance: .
v_gene: TRBV18
len: 17
j_gene: TRBJ1-5
d_gene: .
CDR3nt: TGTGCCAGCTCACCACTCGCAGGGGTGAGTGGCAATCAGCCCCAGCATTTT
CDR3aa: CASSPLAGVSGNQPQHF

abundance: once
v_gene: TRBV27
len: 14
j_gene: TRBJ1-2
d_gene: .
CDR3nt: TGTGCCAGCAGTTTACAGGGGACTAACTATGGCTACACCTTC
CDR3aa: CASSLQGTNYGYTF

abundance: .
v_gene: TRBV5-4
len: 15
j_gene: TRBJ1-4
d_gene: .
CDR3nt: TGTGCCAGCAGCCCTGGGGGAGGAACTAATGAAAAACTGTTTTTT
CDR3aa: CASSPGGGTNEKLFF

abundance: .
v_gene: TRBV2
len: 17
j_gene: TRBJ1-6
d_gene: TRBD1
CDR3nt: TGTGCCAGCAGTGACGGGTTAGGAGGGGGCGGTAATTCACCCCTCCACTTT
CDR3aa: CASSDGLGGGGNSPLHF

abundance: .
v_gene: TRBV9
len: 13
j_gene: TRBJ1-1
d_gene: .
CDR3nt: TGTGCCAGCAGCCCATTAGGAGGTACTGAAGCTTTCTTT
CDR3aa: CASSPLGGTEAFF

abundance: .
v_gene: TRBV2
len: 15
j_gene: TRBJ1-1
d_gene: .
CDR3nt: TGTGCCAGCAGTGGGACGGGGGGCTCAGGAACTGAAGCTTTCTTT
CDR3aa: CASSGTGGSGTEAFF

abundance: .
v_gene: TRBV4-3
len: 16
j_gene: TRBJ2-3
d_gene: TRBD2
CDR3nt: TGCGCCAGCAGCCAAACCGGGACTAGCGGCACAGATACGCAGTATTTT
CDR3aa: CASSQTGTSGTDTQYF

abundance: few
v_gene: TRBV10-1
len: 13
j_gene: TRBJ1-1
d_gene: .
CDR3nt: TGCGCCAGCAGTGAGACGGTGAACACTGAAGCTTTCTTT
CDR3aa: CASSETVNTEAFF

abundance: .
v_gene: TRBV18
len: 15
j_gene: TRBJ2-4
d_gene: .
CDR3nt: TGTGCCAGCTCACCCGGCAGGGTGGCCAAAAACATTCAGTACTTC
CDR3aa: CASSPGRVAKNIQYF

abundance: .
v_gene: TRBV3-1/TRBV3-2
len: 12
j_gene: TRBJ1-2
d_gene: TRBD1
CDR3nt: TGTGCCAGCGGCAAGAGGGACAGGGGCTACACCTTC
CDR3aa: CASGKRDRGYTF